These 28 T cell receptor beta chains share one sample of origin, sequenced in a study of healthy donors' naive CD4 and CD8 T cells. Each TCR library used 450 to 600 ng of total RNA and a linear amplification protocol. A single record per CDR3 protein comes from TCRdb applying MiXCR to the reads. The table includes some 190,000 distinct CDR3 sequences, around 70% detected once. What was sequenced was naive CD4+ and CD8+ T cells sorted from blood, pooled from several donors. These receptors were collected from a pool of human donors in good health; the sample pools cells from several healthy donors.

This sequence joins TRBV29-1 and TRBJ2-1; D call uncertain. This CDR3 spans 13 amino acids. The germline V gene encodes CDR1 SQVTM and CDR2 ANQGSEA. V lost 6 bases to trimming and J lost 0 bases, with 9 bases between them. CDR3 loop: CSVLTNSYNEQFF. CDR3 nucleotides: TGCAGCGTCCTAACCAACTCCTACAATGAGCAGTTCTTC.

This clonotype has a handful of counts. CDR3: CSVVKGALSSEAFF. The CDR3 DNA sequence: TGCAGCGTTGTTAAGGGGGCGCTATCTTCTGAAGCTTTCTTT. The chain is built from TRBV29-1 and TRBJ1-1, with TRBD1 matching 7 bases. J lost 6 bases, V lost 4 bases, and 11 bases had no gene match. The CDR3 is made up of 14 amino acids. Germline V CDR1 and CDR2: SQVTM, ANQGSEA.

The rearrangement uses TRBV30 and TRBJ1-5, with D uncertain. The CDR3 totals 14 residues. The V end lost 0 bases, the J end lost 3 bases, and 9 bases lay between the germline ends. Germline V gives CDR1 GTSNPN, CDR2 SVGIG (reference sequence). CDR3: CAWSVPTYNQPQHF. DNA for the CDR3: TGTGCCTGGAGTGTACCGACCTACAATCAGCCCCAGCATTTT.

The gene calls are TRBV29-1 and TRBJ2-5, with D perhaps TRBD1 (6 bases). This CDR3 has 13 residues. Trimming stripped 6 bases from V and 2 bases from J, with 13 bases between. Germline V lookup: CDR1 SQVTM, CDR2 ANQGSEA. The CDR3 nucleotides read TGCAGCGTAAGACGACAGGAGCAAGAGACCCAGTACTTC. Amino acids: CSVRRQEQETQYF.

This clonotype was observed a single time. The chain joins TRBV27 to TRBJ1-1; no reliable D call. The CDR3 extends over 13 amino acids. Germline V gives CDR1 MNHEY, CDR2 SMNVEV (reference sequence). Trimming pared 4 bases from V and 4 bases from J, leaving 10 bases between. CDR3: CASSSGMGTEAFF. The CDR3 DNA follows: TGTGCCAGCAGTTCAGGAATGGGCACTGAAGCTTTCTTT.

The rearrangement links TRBV29-1 to TRBJ2-5, with D maybe TRBD1 (5 bases). The CDR3 has 13 residues. Trimming removed 7 bases at V and 0 bases at J, with 12 bases between. Germline V gives CDR1 SQVTM, CDR2 ANQGSEA. CDR3 loop: CSGGLTDQETQYF. Here the CDR3 DNA reads TGCAGCGGGGGCCTGACGGACCAAGAGACCCAGTACTTC. The whole variable domain, remainder taken from reference TRBV29-1 and TRBJ2-5, is SAVISQKPSRDICQRGTSLTIQCQVDSQVTMMFWYRQQPGQSLTLIATANQGSEATYESGFVIDKFPISRPNLTFSTLTVSNMSPEDSSIYLCSGGLTDQETQYFGPGTRLLVL.

V is TRBV27 and J is TRBJ1-6, with no clear D. The germline CDR1 and CDR2 sequences are MNHEY and SMNVEV (reference sequence). The CDR3 sequence is 16 residues long. Trimming removed 2 bases at V and 9 bases at J, with 17 bases between. CDR3 nucleotides: TGTGCCAGCAGTTTACTGAGAGGGAACGACTTTTCACCCCTCCACTTT. It is translated as CASSLLRGNDFSPLHF.

This rearrangement joins TRBV10-3 to TRBJ1-5; no reliable D call. CDR3 size: 12 residues. Trimming stripped 6 bases from V and 5 bases from J, with 8 bases between. From germline, CDR1 is ENHRY and CDR2 SYGVKD. The CDR3 sequence: CAIRGADQPQHF. The CDR3 DNA reads as TGTGCCATCAGGGGCGCGGATCAGCCCCAGCATTTT.

This clonotype was observed a few times. In DNA, the CDR3 is TGTGCCAGTAGTCCGGACAGGGGGCCTGGCTACACCTTC. This sequence encodes CASSPDRGPGYTF. The chain couples TRBV19 to TRBJ1-2, with TRBD1 matching over 11 bases. The V segment lost 5 bases and the J segment 7 bases; nucleotides outside the gene matches: 3. From germline, CDR1 is LNHDA and CDR2 SQIVND (reference sequence). The CDR3 sequence is 13 residues long.

The chain couples TRBV6-5 to TRBJ1-3; the D gene is possibly TRBD1 (6 bases). This CDR3 has 15 amino acids. The V end lost 6 bases, the J end lost 3 bases, and 15 bases lay between the germline ends. The V gene's germline CDR1 is MNHEY and CDR2 SVGAGI. The CDR3 DNA sequence: TGTGCCAGCAGCGCCCGGGGGGCTGGTGGAAACACCATATATTTT. This codes for CASSARGAGGNTIYF.

This rearrangement joins TRBV29-1 to TRBJ2-1; maybe TRBD1 (5 bases). Germline values: CDR1 SQVTM, CDR2 ANQGSEA. This CDR3 spans 15 amino acids. Trimming stripped 0 bases from V and 4 bases from J, with 13 bases between. CDR3 in amino acids: CSVEDGWGKYNEQFF. In DNA form, the CDR3 reads TGCAGCGTTGAAGATGGCTGGGGCAAATACAATGAGCAGTTCTTC.

This chain links TRBV18 with TRBJ2-1, with D possibly TRBD2 on 6 matching bases. Germline-derived CDR1 and CDR2 are KGHSH and LQKENI. Trimming shortened V by 5 bases and J by 15 bases, and 20 bases separated the two germline ends. This CDR3 contains 13 residues. Here the CDR3 reads CASSSGRDRGGFF. The CDR3 bases are TGTGCCAGCTCAAGCGGCCGGGACCGGGGAGGGTTCTTC.

This clonotype was found once. The chain links TRBV29-1 to TRBJ2-7; 9 positions agree with TRBD1. The CDR3 is 15 residues long. The germline CDR1 and CDR2 sequences are SQVTM and ANQGSEA. J lost 2 bases, V lost 7 bases, and 12 bases had no gene match. This CDR3 reads CSAVGVRDRAYEQYF. The CDR3 DNA reads as TGCAGCGCCGTAGGTGTCCGGGACAGGGCCTACGAGCAGTACTTC.

The chain recombines TRBV29-1 with TRBJ2-1; D is ambiguous. V was cut by 6 bases and J by 7 bases, with 13 bases left in between. In germline, CDR1 is SQVTM, CDR2 ANQGSEA. The CDR3 has 12 amino acids. The CDR3 reads CSVPPINNEQFF. The CDR3 DNA is TGCAGCGTCCCGCCTATAAATAATGAGCAGTTCTTC.

V usage is TRBV27 and J usage is TRBJ2-7, with 14 bases that match TRBD2. The junction had 6 bases not matched to a gene; V was cut back by 5 bases and J by 6 bases. CDR3 size: 15 residues. From germline, CDR1 is MNHEY and CDR2 SMNVEV (reference sequence). This CDR3 is CASSGLAGGLGEQYF. DNA for the CDR3: TGTGCCAGCAGTGGACTAGCGGGAGGTCTGGGCGAGCAGTACTTC.

This chain uses TRBV29-1 with TRBJ2-7, with 12 bases lining up with TRBD1. CDR3 length equals 14 residues. Germline trimming cut 0 bases from V and 5 bases from J; bases unmatched to any gene: 2. Germline CDR1 and CDR2: SQVTM and ANQGSEA. CDR3 DNA: TGCAGCGTTGAAGAGGGACAGGGGGCTAACGAGCAGTACTTC. Protein: CSVEEGQGANEQYF.

The chain carries TRBV24-1 and TRBJ2-7; 8 bases align to TRBD2. The ends lost 1 base at V and 6 bases at J; junction bases unmatched: 7. Germline assignment: CDR1 KGHDR and CDR2 SFDVKD. The CDR3 runs to 15 residues. The CDR3 sequence is CATSDFFGRAVEQYF. The CDR3 nucleotides are TGTGCCACCAGTGATTTTTTCGGGAGGGCGGTCGAGCAGTACTTC.

This clonotype was counted only a few times. The chain combines TRBV18 with TRBJ2-3; D is ambiguous. Germline V gene data show CDR1 as KGHSH and CDR2 as LQKENI. The V gene lost 2 bases and the J gene lost 5 bases, with 14 bases spanning the gap. The CDR3 contains 15 residues. The CDR3 reads CASSPNPPKGDTQYF. For the CDR3, the DNA is TGTGCCAGCTCACCAAACCCCCCGAAGGGAGATACGCAGTATTTT. The full variable domain, with the rest looked up from reference TRBV18 and TRBJ2-3, is NAGVMQNPRHLVRRRGQEARLRCSPMKGHSHVYWYRQLPEEGLKFMVYLQKENIIDESGMPKERFSAEFPKEGPSILRIQQVVRGDSAAYFCASSPNPPKGDTQYFGPGTRLTVL.

The V gene is TRBV11-2, the J gene TRBJ2-1, with D possibly being TRBD2 (5 bases). Germline CDR1 SGHAT, CDR2 FQNNGV. Trimming removed 7 bases at V and 0 bases at J, with 10 bases between. The CDR3 spans 14 residues. The CDR3 reads CASKLELSYNEQFF. The CDR3 bases are TGTGCCAGCAAACTAGAACTCTCCTACAATGAGCAGTTCTTC.

The chain employs TRBV30 and TRBJ2-1; 8 nucleotides line up with TRBD1. The CDR3 consists of 14 residues. V shed 2 bases and J 7 bases; nucleotides not matched to a gene: 7. Germline CDR1 reads GTSNPN; CDR2 reads SVGIG (reference sequence). The CDR3 protein is CAWSPPDRVNEQFF. For the CDR3, the DNA is TGTGCCTGGAGTCCCCCGGACAGGGTAAATGAGCAGTTCTTC. Full variable domain (rest looked up from reference TRBV30 and TRBJ2-1): SQTIHQWPATLVQPVGSPLSLECTVEGTSNPNLYWYRQAAGRGLQLLFYSVGIGQISSEVPQNLSASRPQDRQFILSSKKLLLSDSGFYLCAWSPPDRVNEQFFGPGTRLTVL.

The chain links TRBV29-1 to TRBJ1-1, with TRBD1 as a possible D gene (5 bases). Germline loops: CDR1 SQVTM, CDR2 ANQGSEA. V dropped 4 bases and J dropped 4 bases, with 10 bases sitting between them. The CDR3 is 12 residues long. CDR3 in amino acids: CSVGTGGTEAFF. DNA of the CDR3: TGCAGCGTTGGGACTGGGGGCACTGAAGCTTTCTTT.

This clonotype came up a few times. This chain joins TRBV7-8 and TRBJ1-6; D gene uncertain. In germline, CDR1 is SGHVS, CDR2 FQNEAQ. V gave up 4 bases and J gave up 4 bases, with 14 bases separating them. This CDR3 contains 16 residues. The CDR3 is CASSSGSNPYNSPLHF. The CDR3 DNA sequence: TGTGCCAGCAGCTCCGGGTCAAACCCTTATAATTCACCCCTCCACTTT.

Concerning this clonotype: The junction departs from germline at one end; a sequencing error may be responsible. J is TRBJ1-2 and V is TRBV7-2; a weak D match, TRBD1 (5 bases). CDR1 is SGHTA, CDR2 FQGNSA, per germline. The length of the CDR3 is 13 residues. CDR3 bases: TGTGCCAGCACCTTACGGGACGGCTATGGCTACACCTTC. Encoded protein: CASTLRDGYGYTF.

This clonotype was observed a few times. V gene TRBV29-1 combines with J gene TRBJ1-1; D not certain. Germline V gene sequence: CDR1 SQVTM, CDR2 ANQGSEA. The CDR3 spans 12 residues. V was shortened by 5 bases and J by 6 bases, with 13 bases between the two germline ends. In DNA, the CDR3 is TGCAGCGTTTCCTACGGCGGGGCTGAAGCTTTCTTT. Encoded protein: CSVSYGGAEAFF. The full variable domain, with the rest looked up from reference TRBV29-1 and TRBJ1-1, is SAVISQKPSRDICQRGTSLTIQCQVDSQVTMMFWYRQQPGQSLTLIATANQGSEATYESGFVIDKFPISRPNLTFSTLTVSNMSPEDSSIYLCSVSYGGAEAFFGQGTRLTVV.

The chain employs TRBV14 and TRBJ2-7; D not resolved. CDR3 size: 13 residues. Deletions cut 3 bases from V and 6 bases from J, with 12 bases between. Germline CDR1 and CDR2: SGHDN and FVKESK. Here the CDR3 DNA reads TGTGCCAGCAGCCATTCTAACGTTGGCGAGCAGTACGTC. This gives the protein CASSHSNVGEQYV.

V is TRBV19 and J is TRBJ1-2, with unresolved D. The CDR3 covers 13 residues. CDR1 is LNHDA, CDR2 SQIVND, per germline (reference sequence). V was clipped by 9 bases and J by 7 bases, with 18 bases between them. The CDR3 DNA reads TGTGCCAGCACCGGACCCCCGGCTCGTGGCTACACCTTC. Residues: CASTGPPARGYTF.

This clonotype appeared a single time. The chain joins TRBV29-1 to TRBJ2-1; no firm D call. Germline CDR1 SQVTM, CDR2 ANQGSEA. Between the trimmed V and J ends, which lost 0 bases and 12 bases, there was a span of 9 bases. The CDR3 sequence is 11 residues long. Here the CDR3 reads CSVEDRVGQFF. CDR3 DNA: TGCAGCGTTGAAGATCGTGTCGGGCAGTTCTTC.

This sequence joins TRBV29-1 and TRBJ2-5; D remains ambiguous. V lost 6 bases and J lost 2, with 13 bases in between. The CDR3 is made up of 13 amino acids. CDR1 and CDR2 (germline): SQVTM, ANQGSEA. The chain's CDR3 is CSVVPILQETQYF. DNA for the CDR3: TGCAGCGTCGTCCCCATACTACAAGAGACCCAGTACTTC.